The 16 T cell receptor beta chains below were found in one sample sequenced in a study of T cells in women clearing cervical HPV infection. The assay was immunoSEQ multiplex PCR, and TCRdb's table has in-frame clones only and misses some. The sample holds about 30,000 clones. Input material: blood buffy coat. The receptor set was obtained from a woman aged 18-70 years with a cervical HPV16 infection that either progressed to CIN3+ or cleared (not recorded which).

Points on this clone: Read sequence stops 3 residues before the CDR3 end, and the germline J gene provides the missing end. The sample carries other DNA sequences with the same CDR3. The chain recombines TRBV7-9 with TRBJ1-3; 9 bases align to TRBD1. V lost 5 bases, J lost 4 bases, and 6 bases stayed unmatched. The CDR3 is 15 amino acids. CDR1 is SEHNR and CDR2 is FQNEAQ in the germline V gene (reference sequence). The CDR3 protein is CASSPTGGVGNTIYF. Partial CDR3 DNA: TGTGCCAGCAGCCCCACAGGGGGCGTCGGAAACACC.

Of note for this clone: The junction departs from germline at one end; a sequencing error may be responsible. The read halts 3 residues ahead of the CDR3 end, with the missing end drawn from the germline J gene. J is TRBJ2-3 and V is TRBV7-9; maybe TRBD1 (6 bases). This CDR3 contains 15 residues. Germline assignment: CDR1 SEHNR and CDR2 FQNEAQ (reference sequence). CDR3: CASSFGVSGAETQYF. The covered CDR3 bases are TGTGCCAGCAGCTTCGGGGTGTCAGGGGCAGAGACG.

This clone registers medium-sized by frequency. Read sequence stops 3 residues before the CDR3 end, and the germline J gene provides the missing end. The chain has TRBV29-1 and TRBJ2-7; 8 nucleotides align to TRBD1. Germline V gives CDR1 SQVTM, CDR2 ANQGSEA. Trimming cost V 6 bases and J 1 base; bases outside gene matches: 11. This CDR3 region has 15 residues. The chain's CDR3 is CSVGLSGQVSYEQYF. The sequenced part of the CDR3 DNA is TGCAGCGTGGGATTGTCGGGACAGGTTTCCTACGAG.

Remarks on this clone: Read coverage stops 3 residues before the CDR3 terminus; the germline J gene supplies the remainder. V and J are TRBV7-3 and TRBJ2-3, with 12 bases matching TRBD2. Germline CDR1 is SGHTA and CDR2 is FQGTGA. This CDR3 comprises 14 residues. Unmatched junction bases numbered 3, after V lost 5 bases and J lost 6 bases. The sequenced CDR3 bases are TGTGCCAGCAGCCTAGGGACTAGCGGGGATACG. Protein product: CASSLGTSGDT. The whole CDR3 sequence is CASSLGTSGDTQYF.

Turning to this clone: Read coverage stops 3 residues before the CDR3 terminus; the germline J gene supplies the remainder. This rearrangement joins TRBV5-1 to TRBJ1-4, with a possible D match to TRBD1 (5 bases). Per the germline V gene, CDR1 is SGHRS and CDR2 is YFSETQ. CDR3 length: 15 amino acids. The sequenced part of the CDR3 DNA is TGCGCCAGCAGCTCTGGAGGGGAAATCAATTCACCA. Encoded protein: CASSSGGEINSP. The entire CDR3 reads CASSSGGEINSPLFF.

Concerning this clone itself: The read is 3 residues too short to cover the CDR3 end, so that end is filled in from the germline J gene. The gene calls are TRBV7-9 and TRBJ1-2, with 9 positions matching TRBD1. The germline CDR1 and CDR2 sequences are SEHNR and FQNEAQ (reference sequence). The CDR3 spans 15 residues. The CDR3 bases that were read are TGTGCCAGCAGCCCACAGGGGGCCCCTTACAATGAC. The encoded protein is CASSPQGAPYND. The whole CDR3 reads CASSPQGAPYNDYTF. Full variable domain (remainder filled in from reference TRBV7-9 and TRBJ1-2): DTGVSQNPRHKITKRGQNVTFRCDPISEHNRLYWYRQTLGQGPEFLTYFQNEAQLEKSRLLSDRFSAERPKGSFSTLEIQRTEQGDSAMYLCASSPQGAPYNDYTFGSGTRLTVV.

CDR3 amino acids: CASSIQGYGQYF. CDR3 DNA (partial): TGTGCCAGCAGCATACAGGGTTATGGT. The J gene is TRBJ2-4, the V gene TRBV7-2, with TRBD1 as a possible D gene (6 bases). The read halts 3 residues ahead of the CDR3 end, with the missing end drawn from the germline J gene. The CDR3 has 12 amino acids. Germline loops: CDR1 SGHTA, CDR2 FQGNSA.

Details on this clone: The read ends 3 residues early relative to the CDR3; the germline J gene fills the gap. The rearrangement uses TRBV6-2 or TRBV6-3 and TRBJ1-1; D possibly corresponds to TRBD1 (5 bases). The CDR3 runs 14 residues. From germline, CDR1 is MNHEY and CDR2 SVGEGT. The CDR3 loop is CASSQRVGGETAFF. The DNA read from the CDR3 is TGTGCCAGCAGCCAACGGGTCGGGGGAGAGACC.

Here the CDR3 reads CSASSPRGYGYTF. CDR3 DNA (partial): TGCAGTGCTAGTTCCCCCAGGGGCTATGGC. This rearrangement joins TRBV20-1 to TRBJ1-2; tentatively, D is TRBD1 (6 bases). The read stops 3 residues short of the end of the CDR3; the missing end is completed from the germline J gene. The germline V and J ends were trimmed by 3 bases and 4 bases, with 12 bases remaining between them. Germline V gives CDR1 DFQATT, CDR2 SNEGSKA (reference sequence). CDR3 length: 13 amino acids.

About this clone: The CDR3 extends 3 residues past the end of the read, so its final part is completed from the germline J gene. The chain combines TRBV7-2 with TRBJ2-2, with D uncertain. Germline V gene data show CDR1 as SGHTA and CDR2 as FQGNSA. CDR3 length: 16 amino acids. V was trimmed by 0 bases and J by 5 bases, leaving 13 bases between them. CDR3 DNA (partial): TGTGCCAGCAGCTTAGCGCTAGGCACAAGGACCGGGGAG. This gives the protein CASSLALGTRTGE. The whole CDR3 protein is CASSLALGTRTGELFF.

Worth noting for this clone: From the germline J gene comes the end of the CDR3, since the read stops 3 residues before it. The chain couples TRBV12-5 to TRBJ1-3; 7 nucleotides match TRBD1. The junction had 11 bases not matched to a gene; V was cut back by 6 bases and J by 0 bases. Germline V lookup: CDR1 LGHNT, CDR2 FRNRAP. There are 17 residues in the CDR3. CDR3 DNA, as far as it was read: TGTGCTAGTGGCCTCCGGACAGGCTCGAGCTCTGGAAACACC. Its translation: CASGLRTGSSSGNT. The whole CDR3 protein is CASGLRTGSSSGNTIYF. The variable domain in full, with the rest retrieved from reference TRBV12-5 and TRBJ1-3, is DARVTQTPRHKVTEMGQEVTMRCQPILGHNTVFWYRQTMMQGLELLAYFRNRAPLDDSGMPKDRFSAEMPDATLATLKIQPSEPRDSAVYFCASGLRTGSSSGNTIYFGEGSWLTVV.

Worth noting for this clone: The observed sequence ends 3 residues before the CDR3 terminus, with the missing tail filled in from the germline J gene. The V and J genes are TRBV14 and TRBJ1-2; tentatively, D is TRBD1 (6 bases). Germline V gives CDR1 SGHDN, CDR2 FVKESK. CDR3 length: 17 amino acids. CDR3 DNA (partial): TGTGCCAGCAGCCCAAGCAGAGCAGGGACACCTTACCGGGGC. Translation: CASSPSRAGTPYRG. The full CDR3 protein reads CASSPSRAGTPYRGYTF.

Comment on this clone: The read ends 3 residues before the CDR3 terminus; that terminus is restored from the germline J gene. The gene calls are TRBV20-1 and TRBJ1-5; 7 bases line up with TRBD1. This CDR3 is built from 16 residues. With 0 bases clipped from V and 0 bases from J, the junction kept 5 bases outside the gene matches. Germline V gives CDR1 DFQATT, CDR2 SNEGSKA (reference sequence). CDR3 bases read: TGCAGTGCTAGAGAGACGGGACAGATTAGCAATCAGCCC. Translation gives CSARETGQISNQP. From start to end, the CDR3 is CSARETGQISNQPQHF.

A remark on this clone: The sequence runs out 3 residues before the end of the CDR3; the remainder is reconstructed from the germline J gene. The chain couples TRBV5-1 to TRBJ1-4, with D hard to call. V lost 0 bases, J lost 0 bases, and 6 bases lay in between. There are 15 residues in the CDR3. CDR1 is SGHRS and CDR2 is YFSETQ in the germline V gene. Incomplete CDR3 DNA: TGCGCCAGCAGCTTGGATCCTTCAACTAATGAAAAA. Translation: CASSLDPSTNEK. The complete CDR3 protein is CASSLDPSTNEKLFF. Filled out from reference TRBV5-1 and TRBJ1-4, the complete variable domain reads KAGVTQTPRYLIKTRGQQVTLSCSPISGHRSVSWYQQTPGQGLQFLFEYFSETQRNKGNFPGRFSGRQFSNSRSEMNVSTLELGDSALYLCASSLDPSTNEKLFFGSGTQLSVL.

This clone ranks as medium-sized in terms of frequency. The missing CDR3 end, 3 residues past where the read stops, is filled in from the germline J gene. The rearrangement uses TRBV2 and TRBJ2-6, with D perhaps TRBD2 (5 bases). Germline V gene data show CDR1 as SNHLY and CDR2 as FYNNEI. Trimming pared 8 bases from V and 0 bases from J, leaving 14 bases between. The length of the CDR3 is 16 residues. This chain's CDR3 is CASRPDYYSGANVLTF. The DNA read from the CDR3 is TGTGCCAGCCGGCCAGACTATTACTCTGGGGCCAACGTC.

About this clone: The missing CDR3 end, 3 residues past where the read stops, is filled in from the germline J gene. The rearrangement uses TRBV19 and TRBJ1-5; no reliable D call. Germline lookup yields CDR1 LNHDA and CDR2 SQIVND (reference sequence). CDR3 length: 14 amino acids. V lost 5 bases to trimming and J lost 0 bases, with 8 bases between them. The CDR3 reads CASSRQNSNQPQHF. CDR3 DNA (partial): TGTGCCAGTAGTCGTCAGAATAGCAATCAGCCC. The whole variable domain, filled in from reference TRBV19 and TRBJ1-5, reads DGGITQSPKYLFRKEGQNVTLSCEQNLNHDAMYWYRQDPGQGLRLIYYSQIVNDFQKGDIAEGYSVSREKKESFPLTVTSAQKNPTAFYLCASSRQNSNQPQHFGDGTRLSIL.